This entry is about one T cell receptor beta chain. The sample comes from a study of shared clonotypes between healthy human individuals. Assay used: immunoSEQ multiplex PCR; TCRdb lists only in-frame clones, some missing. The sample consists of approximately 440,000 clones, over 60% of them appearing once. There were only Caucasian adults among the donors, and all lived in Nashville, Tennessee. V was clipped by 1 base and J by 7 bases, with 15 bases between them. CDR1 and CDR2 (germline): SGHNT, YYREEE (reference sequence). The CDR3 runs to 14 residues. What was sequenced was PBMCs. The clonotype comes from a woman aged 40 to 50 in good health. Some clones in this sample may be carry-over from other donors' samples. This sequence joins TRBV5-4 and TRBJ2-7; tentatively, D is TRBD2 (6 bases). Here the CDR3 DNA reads TGTGCCAGCAGCTTGCCGGGAGCAGGCTGGGAGCAGTACTTC. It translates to CASSLPGAGWEQYF.